This T cell receptor (beta chain) was retrieved from a study of shared clonotypes between healthy human individuals. Study observations and caveats: Compared with memory subsets, naive subsets generally had larger estimated richness.

Points on this clone: Its matching antigen is unknown.

The authors' processing: With immunoSEQ giving junction-only sequences and no quality scores, filtering differed. Method: immunoSEQ multiplex PCR; TCRdb's copy keeps in-frame clones and lacks some. Clone size and V and J calls were adopted from that table, with D and trimming inferred from the DNA. This table has around 330,000 clones, roughly 70% appearing once. Donors, without exception, were Caucasian adults residing in Nashville, Tennessee. Sequencing was carried out using memory CD4+ T cells sorted from blood. Subset defined: CD45RA-negative fraction. This sequence originates from a man younger than 40 in good health.

The CDR3 loop reads CSAGGQGGSYEQYF. The CDR3 DNA follows: TGCAGCGCTGGGGGGCAGGGGGGCTCCTACGAGCAGTACTTC. The chain carries TRBV29-1 and TRBJ2-7, with D maybe TRBD1 (7 bases). This CDR3 is 14 amino acids long. The V end was cut by 7 bases, the J end by 0 bases, with 16 bases between. Germline CDR1 is SQVTM and CDR2 is ANQGSEA.